This T cell receptor beta chain was identified in a study of T cells in Graves' hyperthyroidism and ophthalmopathy (dated by TCRdb to the late 2010s). About the investigation overall: Peripheral blood samples were taken at initial diagnosis, before any treatment was given. For training and testing, the roughly 97 patients in the discovery cohort were randomly divided in a 7:3 ratio. After sampling, hyperthyroidism patients received methimazole starting at 30 mg daily, and ophthalmopathy patients received high-dose intravenous methylprednisolone. TCR Vbeta CDR3 sequencing of some 140 peripheral blood samples (about 45 ophthalmopathy, 75 to 85 hyperthyroidism and roughly 17 progressor patients) is reported in the paper. Prospective prediction of ophthalmopathy was tested in an independent validation cohort of under 20 hyperthyroidism patients and 17 patients who later progressed to ophthalmopathy. Thyroid tissue and blood T-cell repertoires from six Graves' hyperthyroidism patients were also compared in the study. To identify TCR V-J signatures that set the groups apart, the researchers used a discovery cohort of 100 patients, made up of roughly 40 with Graves' ophthalmopathy and 57 with stable Graves' hyperthyroidism.

This clonotype was recorded many times. The clone's antigen remains unknown. Per-nucleotide qualities are absent, and no much larger clonotype sits a single base away. CDR1 MDHEN and CDR2 SYDVKM were looked up in the germline V gene. Cut back by 5 bases and 0 bases, the V and J ends lie 17 bases apart. Inclusive of the bounding cysteine and phenylalanine, the CDR3 is 17 residues long. Kept here is only the CDR3 DNA, which spans 51 bases and is read in frame from base 1. What the authors observed across the whole study: A 13 V-J signature model separated ophthalmopathy from stable hyperthyroidism, with 87.88% sensitivity and just under 84% specificity in cross-validation and 80%/75% in testing. No statistical method was used to set the sample size in advance, and investigators knew the group allocation. In validation, progression to ophthalmopathy was predicted by the model with approximately 67% sensitivity and nearly 75% specificity, a median of about 6 months before onset. Most expanded thyroid clonotypes (frequency above 0.001) were also detected in blood, a finding suggesting that blood repertoires may reflect thyroid immune responses.

Amplification of TCR beta CDR3 regions was carried out from RNA transcripts. For the first round of RT-PCR on the TCR CDR3, the HTBI primer set was used together with the Qiagen OneStep RT-PCR kit. Libraries were constructed in a second round of multiplex PCR, after which size selection and purification were carried out. Libraries were sequenced paired-end with 100 bp reads on an Illumina HiSeq2000. The original pipeline was this. SOAPnuke was used to process the raw data, removing reads that contained adapters or uncalled bases, had a mean Phred below 15, or lacked an exact match to the constant primer or identifier. COPE v1.2.5 was used to merge high-quality paired reads, and clonotypes were defined as unique nucleotide sequences. Clonotypes were aligned to IMGT TRBV, TRBD and TRBJ reference segments using MiTCR v1.1. The analysis was restricted to V-J combinations with a frequency above 0.0001, which together covered just over 99% of the repertoires. The TCS score was defined as F50 (clonal expansion) divided by E x V (chaos), with BLOSUM62-based TCRdist calculated between CDR3 peptides within each V-J. Welch's t-statistics and random forest reduced roughly 500 V-J features to some 14, which were used in a naive Bayes classifier (R e1071). TCRdb handled the public reads itself, with Q25 trimming in fastp and clone calling in MiXCR, and kept productive beta chains. All rows with the same CDR3 protein become a single entry with the most common DNA and genes. TCRdb assigned the V and J calls; the authors' analysis was not used. The sample has 300,000 to 400,000 distinct CDR3 sequences on record, around 13% of them singletons. Clones ranked in the top ten supply approximately 23% of the sample.

Stable Graves' hyperthyroidism was defined as no progression to ophthalmopathy during 18 months of follow-up. Hyperthyroidism patients were newly diagnosed, had a disease duration of under 2 months, and were aged 18 to 65 years. Any patient with an uncontrolled infection, another autoimmune disease, pregnancy or lactation was excluded. Diagnoses were established on the basis of clinical symptoms, serum thyroxine and TRAb, thyroid ultrasound, and orbital computed tomography. Ficoll-Paque density gradient centrifugation was used to isolate PBMCs from around 10 ml of fresh peripheral blood. Total RNA was extracted using Trizol reagent, and RNA quality was assessed on an Agilent 2100 Bioanalyzer.

The origin of this receptor is a woman aged 30 to 39 with Graves' hyperthyroidism. The chain links TRBV28 with TRBJ2-4; the D match is possibly TRBD1 or TRBD2, with 5 bases aligned in each. Source material: blood. This receptor has the CDR3 CASSPPGTPLAKNIQYF. The DNA is as follows: TGTGCCAGCAGTCCACCCGGGACCCCCTTAGCCAAAAACATTCAGTACTTC.